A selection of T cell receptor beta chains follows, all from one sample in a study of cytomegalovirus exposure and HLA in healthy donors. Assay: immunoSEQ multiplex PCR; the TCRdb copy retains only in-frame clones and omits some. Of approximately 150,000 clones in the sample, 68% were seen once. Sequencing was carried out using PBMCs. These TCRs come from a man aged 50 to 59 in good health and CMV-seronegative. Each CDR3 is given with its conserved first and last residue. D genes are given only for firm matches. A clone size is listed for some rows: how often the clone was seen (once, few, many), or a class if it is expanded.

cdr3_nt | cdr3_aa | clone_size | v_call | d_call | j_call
TGTGCCAGCAGACGGGGCCCGGGACTTTACAATGAGCAGTTCTTC | CASRRGPGLYNEQFF | . | TRBV28 | . | TRBJ2-1
TGTGCCAGCAGCACCGGCCGCGGAAGCGGAAACACCATATATTTT | CASSTGRGSGNTIYF | . | TRBV7-2 | . | TRBJ1-3
TGTGCCAGCAGCCCCCGGACAGGGCCTTCCTACGAGCAGTACTTC | CASSPRTGPSYEQYF | once | TRBV9 | TRBD1 | TRBJ2-7
TGTGCCAGCAGCTTATCCAACAGGGAGCACGGGGAGCTGTTTTTT | CASSLSNREHGELFF | many | TRBV2 | . | TRBJ2-2
TGCGCCAGCAGCTTGGCTGCCAGGATGAACACTGAAGCTTTCTTT | CASSLAARMNTEAFF | once | TRBV5-1 | . | TRBJ1-1
TGTGCCAGCAGCCGGGAGACAGGGTTGGGCACTGAAGCTTTCTTT | CASSRETGLGTEAFF | . | TRBV6-5 | TRBD1 | TRBJ1-1
TGTGCCAGCAGTTTATGGACTAGCGGGGGGATGGATGAGCAGTTCTTC | CASSLWTSGGMDEQFF | . | TRBV28 | TRBD2 | TRBJ2-1
TGTGCCAGCAGCTTTGACAGGGGTCCCAATGAGCAGTTCTTC | CASSFDRGPNEQFF | . | TRBV5-6 | TRBD1 | TRBJ2-1
TGTGCCAGCAGTGACAGGGGTGACACTGAAGCTTTCTTT | CASSDRGDTEAFF | . | TRBV25-1 | . | TRBJ1-1
TGTGCCAGCAGCCAGTGGGACACCTTAAATTCACCCCTCCACTTT | CASSQWDTLNSPLHF | . | TRBV14 | . | TRBJ1-6
TGTGCCATCAGTGAGGGCAGGGGGCGGGAAAAACTGTTTTTT | CAISEGRGREKLFF | . | TRBV10-3 | TRBD1 | TRBJ1-4
TGTGCCAGCAACCGAAACAGACCAAATCAGCCCCAGCATTTT | CASNRNRPNQPQHF | . | TRBV6-1 | . | TRBJ1-5
TGTGCCAGCAGCAGGGGACAGGGCTACGAGCAGTACTTC | CASSRGQGYEQYF | . | TRBV7-6 | TRBD1 | TRBJ2-7
TGTGCCAGCAGCTTAGTGGCAGGGGAAGCTTTCTTT | CASSLVAGEAFF | . | TRBV7-6 | . | TRBJ1-1
TGTGCCAGCTCACCCGGGACAGCCTCCTACGAGCAGTACTTC | CASSPGTASYEQYF | . | TRBV18 | TRBD1 | TRBJ2-7
TGTGCCAGCAGCTTAGCCTCAGGGGACACTGAAGCTTTCTTT | CASSLASGDTEAFF | . | TRBV11-3 | . | TRBJ1-1
TGTGCCAGAGGTGGGACAGTTGGGGCCGGGGAGCTGTTTTTT | CARGGTVGAGELFF | . | TRBV2 | TRBD1 | TRBJ2-2
TGCGCCAGCACTCCGTCGGGGGGACACCAGTACTTC | CASTPSGGHQYF | . | TRBV10-2 | . | TRBJ2-5
TGTGCCAGCAGTTTCCGTTATAGCAATCAGCCCCAGCATTTT | CASSFRYSNQPQHF | . | TRBV28 | . | TRBJ1-5
TGTGCCAGCAGCTTATCAACAGGGGCCCCCGGGGAGCTGTTTTTT | CASSLSTGAPGELFF | few | TRBV11-1 | TRBD1 | TRBJ2-2
TGTGCCAGCAGTCTTACCGGACAGGGGTTAGCCAAAAACATTCAGTACTTC | CASSLTGQGLAKNIQYF | . | TRBV28 | TRBD1 | TRBJ2-4
TGTGCCAGCAGTTCAGGGGAATCTAATGAAAAACTGTTTTTT | CASSSGESNEKLFF | . | TRBV28 | . | TRBJ1-4
TGTGCCAGCAGCTTAGAGGGGCTTGACTCCGTGGAAAAACTGTTTTTT | CASSLEGLDSVEKLFF | . | TRBV7-6 | . | TRBJ1-4
TGCGCCAGCAGCCAAGAGGTACAGCTATCCCCCAAACAAGAGACCCAGTACTTC | CASSQEVQLSPKQETQYF | few | TRBV4-1 | . | TRBJ2-5
TGTGCCAGCAGTGAAGCCGCTACCCGTACAGGGTACCAAGAGACCCAGTACTTC | CASSEAATRTGYQETQYF | . | TRBV6-1 | . | TRBJ2-5
TGTGCCAGTAGAGGAGGGACAGGGACTAATGAAAAACTGTTTTTT | CASRGGTGTNEKLFF | . | TRBV19 | TRBD1 | TRBJ1-4
TGTGCCAGCAGCCAAGCACAGGGGGTTGTCGGGGAGCTGTTTTTT | CASSQAQGVVGELFF | . | TRBV14 | TRBD1 | TRBJ2-2
TGCCAACCCCGGGGCAGGGACAGGGAGGCGCAAGAGACCCAGTACTTC | CQPRGRDREAQETQYF | . | TRBV29-1 | TRBD1 | TRBJ2-5
TGTGCCAGCAGCTTAGATCCGTATAGCAATCAGCCCCAGCATTTT | CASSLDPYSNQPQHF | . | TRBV11-2 | . | TRBJ1-5
TGTGCCACAAGGGACTCCTCTTTAGCCAAAAACATTCAGTACTTC | CATRDSSLAKNIQYF | . | TRBV27 | . | TRBJ2-4
TGTGCCAGCAGCTTTGGGGGGGGCGGGACTGAAGCTTTCTTT | CASSFGGGGTEAFF | . | TRBV11-2 | . | TRBJ1-1
TGTGCCAGCATTCCAGGGGGACCCCACACCGGGGAGCTGTTTTTT | CASIPGGPHTGELFF | once | TRBV28 | TRBD1 | TRBJ2-2
TGCGCCAGCAGCCACAAGGGCGGGGGGGCGGGGAGAGATACGCAGTATTTT | CASSHKGGGAGRDTQYF | . | TRBV4-1 | TRBD2 | TRBJ2-3
TGCGCCAGCAGCTTGTTCAGCTCTGGGGCCAACGTCCTGACTTTC | CASSLFSSGANVLTF | . | TRBV5-1 | . | TRBJ2-6
TGTGCCAGCAGTTATACGTGGGGAGGGAGGAACACTGAAGCTTTCTTT | CASSYTWGGRNTEAFF | once | TRBV6-5 | . | TRBJ1-1